The clone carrying this TCR beta chain was seen repeatedly, ten times or more. Its antigen is undetermined. The bulk TCR libraries were made with methods described before and with listed TCR primers. MiXCR, applied by TCRdb to the PCR reads, yields one record per CDR3 protein. The sample lists hundreds of thousands of distinct CDR3 sequences, 20% occurring once. This entry comes from a study of molecular identifiers for immune sequencing clone quantification. CDR3 length equals 13 residues. The ends were cut back, 8 bases at V and 4 bases at J, with 12 bases in the middle. CDR1 and CDR2 from the germline V gene are SEHNR and FQNEAQ (reference sequence). Every naive CD8 library was made from between about 17,000 and 1,100,000 sorted cells with 10%, 30% or 50% RNA. Overall study results and limits: Single-cell amounts of spiked Jurkat TCR RNA were reportedly detectable among about a million naive cells.

This chain uses TRBV7-9 with TRBJ2-1; unclear D gene. This sequence originates from a human donor in good health. Some libraries in this study had Jurkat cell RNA spiked in. What was sequenced was naive CD8+ T cells from blood, with Jurkat cell RNA spiked in. The subset is: FACS-sorted CD8+CD4-CCR7+CD45RA+ naive T cells. The CDR3 region has the DNA TGTGCCAGCGTGCCTCCCGGTTACAATGAGCAGTTCTTC. It yields the protein CASVPPGYNEQFF.